One T cell receptor (beta chain) is described in this entry. Every immunoSEQ plate was one replicate of a subset's evenly spread DNA. Assay: immunoSEQ multiplex PCR; the TCRdb copy retains only in-frame clones and omits some. The repertoire consists of 2 million to 2.5 million clones, with roughly 90% occurring once and the leading ten covering approximately 0.41%. This sample is drawn from a study of shared clonotypes between healthy human individuals. Study in general: Contributing individuals were a couple of females and three males aged 18 to 49.

Germline V gene sequence: CDR1 SGHDT, CDR2 YYEEEE. Trimming cost V 5 bases and J 9 bases; bases outside gene matches: 8. CDR3 size: 14 residues. The specimen sequenced was naive CD4+ T cells from PBMCs. Subset defined: CD45RA+ positively selected. This receptor was obtained from a man between 18 and 29 years old in good health. Some clones in this sample may be carry-over from other donors' samples. The chain employs TRBV5-6 and TRBJ2-1; 10 bases agree with TRBD1. CDR3 sequence reads: CASSAGTGAFEQFF. CDR3 coding DNA: TGTGCCAGCAGTGCCGGGACAGGGGCCTTTGAGCAGTTCTTC.